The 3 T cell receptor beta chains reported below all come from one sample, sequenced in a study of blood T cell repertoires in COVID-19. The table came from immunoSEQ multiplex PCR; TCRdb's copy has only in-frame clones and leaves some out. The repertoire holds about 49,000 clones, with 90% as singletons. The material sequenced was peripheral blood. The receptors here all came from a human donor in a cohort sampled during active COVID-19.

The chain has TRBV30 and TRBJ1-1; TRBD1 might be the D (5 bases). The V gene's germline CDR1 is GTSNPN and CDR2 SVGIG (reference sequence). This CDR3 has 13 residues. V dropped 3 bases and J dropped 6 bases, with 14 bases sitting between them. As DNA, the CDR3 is TGTGCCTGGAGGGCAGGGCATTTCTCTGAAGCTTTCTTT. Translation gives CAWRAGHFSEAFF. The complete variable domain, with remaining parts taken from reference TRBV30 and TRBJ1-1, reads SQTIHQWPATLVQPVGSPLSLECTVEGTSNPNLYWYRQAAGRGLQLLFYSVGIGQISSEVPQNLSASRPQDRQFILSSKKLLLSDSGFYLCAWRAGHFSEAFFGQGTRLTVV.

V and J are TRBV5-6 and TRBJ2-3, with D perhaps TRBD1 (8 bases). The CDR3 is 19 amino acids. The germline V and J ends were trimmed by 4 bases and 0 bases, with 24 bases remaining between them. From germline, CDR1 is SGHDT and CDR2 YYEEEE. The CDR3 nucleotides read TGTGCCAGCAGCCCAGACAGGGGAGGGGGCCCCCTAAGCACAGATACGCAGTATTTT. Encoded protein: CASSPDRGGGPLSTDTQYF.

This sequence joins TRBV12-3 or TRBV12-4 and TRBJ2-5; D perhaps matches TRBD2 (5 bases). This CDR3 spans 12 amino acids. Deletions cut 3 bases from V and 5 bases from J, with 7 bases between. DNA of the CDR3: TGTGCCAGCAGTTTGAGGGCCGAGACCCAGTACTTC. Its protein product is CASSLRAETQYF.